Below are 18 T cell receptor beta chains sequenced from a single sample in a study of technical replicates of blood from a few donors. Sequencing used immunoSEQ multiplex PCR; TCRdb keeps in-frame clones, though not all of them. The data contain about 61,000 clones, around 97% of them singletons. The specimen sequenced was T cells isolated from PBMCs. Every receptor here comes from a human donor in good health.

This sequence joins TRBV7-3 and TRBJ2-2, with TRBD2 as a possible D gene (7 bases). CDR1 and CDR2 (germline): SGHTA, FQGTGA. With 5 bases removed from V and 0 bases from J, the gap between germline ends came to 10 bases. The CDR3 runs to 15 residues. The DNA for the CDR3 is TGTGCCAGCAGCCCCGGGGGGCCGAACACCGGGGAGCTGTTTTTT. It specifies CASSPGGPNTGELFF.

This chain links TRBV6-1 with TRBJ2-7, with D unclear. Germline V gene sequence: CDR1 MNHNS, CDR2 SASEGT. CDR3 size: 11 residues. The V gene lost 7 bases and the J gene lost 10 bases, with 14 bases spanning the gap. The CDR3 nucleotides are TGTGCCAGCACAGACAAGTCCTCTCAGTACTTC. Its translation is CASTDKSSQYF.

The gene calls are TRBV30 and TRBJ1-1; D is perhaps TRBD1 (6 bases). Per germline, CDR1 GTSNPN and CDR2 SVGIG (reference sequence). V was cut by 4 bases and J by 0 bases, with 12 bases left in between. CDR3 size: 14 residues. CDR3 region: CAWNFGQMNTEAFF. The CDR3, as DNA: TGTGCCTGGAATTTCGGACAGATGAACACTGAAGCTTTCTTT.

The chain employs TRBV28 and TRBJ2-7, with D perhaps matching TRBD2 (5 bases). The CDR3 is made up of 13 amino acids. Trimming stripped 3 bases from V and 4 bases from J, with 10 bases between. Germline CDR1 reads MDHEN; CDR2 reads SYDVKM. The CDR3 nucleotides are TGTGCCAGCAGTTTTAGTGGAGGTTACGAGCAGTACTTC. It yields the protein CASSFSGGYEQYF. Looking up the rest from reference TRBV28 and TRBJ2-7 gives the full variable domain: DVKVTQSSRYLVKRTGEKVFLECVQDMDHENMFWYRQDPGLGLRLIYFSYDVKMKEKGDIPEGYSVSREKKERFSLILESASTNQTSMYLCASSFSGGYEQYFGPGTRLTVT.

The chain has TRBV27 and TRBJ2-7, with 11 bases fitting TRBD2. The CDR3 runs to 13 residues. J lost 6 bases, V lost 3 bases, and 1 base had no gene match. Germline lookup yields CDR1 MNHEY and CDR2 SMNVEV (reference sequence). The CDR3 DNA reads TGTGCCAGCAGTTTCGGGACTAGCGGCGAGCAGTACTTC. Translated, it gives CASSFGTSGEQYF.

This chain connects TRBV7-9 to TRBJ1-1; a weak D match, TRBD1 (6 bases). There are 13 residues in the CDR3. V dropped 8 bases and J dropped 4 bases, with 14 bases sitting between them. The germline gives CDR1 SEHNR, CDR2 FQNEAQ (reference sequence). CDR3 sequence (DNA): TGTGCCAGCGAGAAACGGGACATCACTGAAGCTTTCTTT. This translates into CASEKRDITEAFF.

The chain has TRBV27 and TRBJ1-1; unclear D gene. Looked up from germline, CDR1 is MNHEY and CDR2 is SMNVEV (reference sequence). Trimming took off 6 bases at V and 1 base at J, with 9 bases between the two ends. The CDR3 is made up of 13 amino acids. CDR3 residues: CASSLIQNTEAFF. CDR3 bases: TGTGCCAGCAGCTTAATCCAGAACACTGAAGCTTTCTTT.

This sequence joins TRBV28 and TRBJ2-2, with no clear D. V was pared by 4 bases and J by 4 bases, with 4 bases between. The CDR3 length is 12 residues. Germline loops: CDR1 MDHEN, CDR2 SYDVKM. DNA for the CDR3: TGTGCCAGCAGTTCTACCACCGGGGAGCTGTTTTTT. It is translated as CASSSTTGELFF.

Only one count was recorded for this clone. The chain combines TRBV6-6 with TRBJ2-1; 7 bases map to TRBD2. The germline V gene has CDR1 MNHNY and CDR2 SVGAGI (reference sequence). The CDR3 length is 11 residues. With V trimmed by 6 bases and J by 8 bases, 1 base remained unmatched. The CDR3 region has the DNA TGTGCCAGCAGCGGACTAGATGAGCAGTTCTTC. It encodes CASSGLDEQFF.

The chain recombines TRBV7-3 with TRBJ2-1; 7 bases map to TRBD2. Germline trimming cut 0 bases from V and 9 bases from J; bases unmatched to any gene: 8. This CDR3 comprises 15 residues. Germline loops: CDR1 SGHTA, CDR2 FQGTGA. The CDR3 is CASSLTGLGRGEQFF. The CDR3 DNA follows: TGTGCCAGCAGCTTAACGGGGCTGGGGAGGGGTGAGCAGTTCTTC. The variable domain in full, with the rest retrieved from reference TRBV7-3 and TRBJ2-1, is GAGVSQTPSNKVTEKGKYVELRCDPISGHTALYWYRQSLGQGPEFLIYFQGTGAADDSGLPNDRFFAVRPEGSVSTLKIQRTERGDSAVYLCASSLTGLGRGEQFFGPGTRLTVL.

The chain couples TRBV7-9 to TRBJ1-1; a weak D match, TRBD1 (5 bases). The germline gives CDR1 SEHNR, CDR2 FQNEAQ (reference sequence). Trimming cost V 5 bases and J 5 bases, with 9 bases left between them. CDR3 length equals 12 residues. CDR3 loop: CASSGRGTEAFF. CDR3 coding DNA: TGTGCCAGCAGCGGGAGGGGTACTGAAGCTTTCTTT.

This sequence joins TRBV7-2 and TRBJ1-5; D call uncertain. In germline, CDR1 is SGHTA, CDR2 FQGNSA. The ends were cut back, 1 base at V and 1 base at J, with 5 bases in the middle. There are 14 residues in the CDR3. DNA for the CDR3: TGTGCCAGCAGCTTAGTAGTCAGCAATCAGCCCCAGCATTTT. It specifies CASSLVVSNQPQHF.

This chain uses TRBV10-1 with TRBJ2-3; 7 bases line up with TRBD2. CDR1 and CDR2 (germline): WNHNN, SYGVQD (reference sequence). V dropped 0 bases and J dropped 0; count of bases not matched to a gene: 15. The CDR3 has 20 amino acids. CDR3 protein: CASSESGSSSGTISTDTQYF. The CDR3 nucleotides read TGCGCCAGCAGTGAGTCTGGTTCGTCTTCCGGGACTATCAGCACAGATACGCAGTATTTT.

The genes are TRBV15 and TRBJ2-6; possibly TRBD1 for D (6 bases). The CDR3 covers 17 residues. Germline assignment: CDR1 LNHNV and CDR2 YYDKDF (reference sequence). The ends were cut back, 3 bases at V and 0 bases at J, with 12 bases in the middle. The CDR3 nucleotides read TGTGCCACCAGCAGGGGCCGACAGGCCTCTGGGGCCAACGTCCTGACTTTC. Translation: CATSRGRQASGANVLTF.

J is TRBJ2-7 and V is TRBV10-3; TRBD1 agrees at 7 bases. CDR3 size: 15 residues. V lost 2 bases, J lost 0 bases, and 4 bases stayed unmatched. CDR1 and CDR2 (germline): ENHRY, SYGVKD. The CDR3 protein is CAISERGGYSYEQYF. As DNA, the CDR3 is TGTGCCATCAGTGAGCGAGGGGGCTACTCCTACGAGCAGTACTTC.

The chain carries TRBV5-1 and TRBJ1-3; perhaps TRBD1 as D (5 bases). The V gene lost 4 bases and the J gene lost 0 bases, with 20 bases spanning the gap. Germline CDR1 reads SGHRS; CDR2 reads YFSETQ. The CDR3 totals 18 residues. CDR3 sequence reads: CASSRGSFYGVSGNTIYF. In DNA form, the CDR3 reads TGCGCCAGCAGCCGGGGGAGTTTTTATGGCGTCTCTGGAAACACCATATATTTT.

V usage is TRBV28 and J usage is TRBJ2-3; possible D gene TRBD2, 8 bases. The CDR3 has 18 amino acids. Germline CDR1 MDHEN, CDR2 SYDVKM. V lost 6 bases and J 0 bases, leaving 22 bases between the germline ends. In DNA, the CDR3 is TGTGCCAGCAGCGGGGGCAGGGGGAAGCGGGGGAGCACAGATACGCAGTATTTT. Protein: CASSGGRGKRGSTDTQYF.

The chain joins TRBV6-6 to TRBJ1-5; tentative D call: TRBD1 (6 bases). Germline loops: CDR1 MNHNY, CDR2 SVGAGI (reference sequence). This CDR3 region has 15 residues. The ends were cut back, 5 bases at V and 6 bases at J, with 17 bases in the middle. CDR3 bases: TGTGCCAGCAGTCATACGGACACAGGGATTCAGCCCCAGCATTTT. This sequence encodes CASSHTDTGIQPQHF.